Below are 17 T cell receptor beta chains sequenced from a single sample in a study of T cells in Graves' hyperthyroidism and ophthalmopathy. Researchers took RNA transcripts and amplified the TCR beta CDR3 regions from them. Carried out on the TCR CDR3, a first-round RT-PCR used the HTBI primer set. A single record per CDR3 protein comes from TCRdb applying MiXCR to the multiplex PCR reads. The sample carries around 300,000 distinct CDR3 sequences, approximately 19% recorded once. Sample: blood. The receptors were sampled from a man aged 45 to 65 with Graves' ophthalmopathy.

This chain joins TRBV27 and TRBJ2-5, with a tentative D call TRBD2 (6 bases). The CDR3 has 18 residues. Germline values: CDR1 MNHEY, CDR2 SMNVEV (reference sequence). V was clipped by 5 bases and J by 2 bases, with 24 bases between them. The CDR3: CASSRSVAGRGGQETQYF. The CDR3 DNA is TGTGCCAGCAGTAGATCAGTGGCCGGGAGAGGAGGGCAAGAGACCCAGTACTTC.

The chain has TRBV19 and TRBJ2-3; D uncertain. CDR3 length: 14 residues. The germline V and J ends were trimmed by 5 bases and 0 bases, with 9 bases remaining between them. Germline values: CDR1 LNHDA, CDR2 SQIVND (reference sequence). This CDR3 reads CASSFGLSTDTQYF. For the CDR3, the DNA is TGTGCCAGTAGTTTCGGCCTGAGCACAGATACGCAGTATTTT.

In its sample, this clonotype was seen many times. V is TRBV11-2 and J is TRBJ2-3; 14 bases are a match to TRBD2. V lost 3 bases, J lost 0 bases, and 2 bases stayed unmatched. CDR3 length: 17 amino acids. CDR1 is SGHAT, CDR2 FQNNGV, per germline. CDR3 bases: TGTGCCAGCAGCTTGGGACTAGCGGGAGCTAGCACAGATACGCAGTATTTT. Residues: CASSLGLAGASTDTQYF. The whole variable domain, filled in from reference TRBV11-2 and TRBJ2-3, reads EAGVAQSPRYKIIEKRQSVAFWCNPISGHATLYWYQQILGQGPKLLIQFQNNGVVDDSQLPKDRFSAERLKGVDSTLKIQPAKLEDSAVYLCASSLGLAGASTDTQYFGPGTRLTVL.

This clonotype was counted ten times or more. The gene calls are TRBV28 and TRBJ2-1; D gene ambiguous. V shed 5 bases and J shed 6 bases, with 11 bases lying between them. Germline lookup yields CDR1 MDHEN and CDR2 SYDVKM. There are 13 residues in the CDR3. The CDR3 region is CASSPQDRNEQFF. In DNA form, the CDR3 reads TGTGCCAGCAGTCCTCAGGATCGCAATGAGCAGTTCTTC. The full variable domain, its missing parts supplied by reference TRBV28 and TRBJ2-1, is DVKVTQSSRYLVKRTGEKVFLECVQDMDHENMFWYRQDPGLGLRLIYFSYDVKMKEKGDIPEGYSVSREKKERFSLILESASTNQTSMYLCASSPQDRNEQFFGPGTRLTVL.

This clonotype was counted a few times. The chain carries TRBV28 and TRBJ1-6; weak D call: TRBD1 (6 bases). V was pared by 6 bases and J by 6 bases, with 12 bases between. CDR1 and CDR2 from the germline V gene are MDHEN and SYDVKM. The CDR3 contains 14 residues. The CDR3 is CASRTGGSNSPLHF. The CDR3, as DNA: TGTGCCAGCAGGACCGGGGGCAGTAATTCACCCCTCCACTTT.

This clonotype was found many times. The chain has TRBV11-2 and TRBJ2-7; 9 bases fit TRBD1. The CDR3 covers 14 residues. The germline V gene encodes CDR1 SGHAT and CDR2 FQNNGV. V gave up 1 base and J gave up 7 bases; unmatched junction bases: 5. This chain's CDR3 is CASSLVGTGIEQYF. Here the CDR3 DNA reads TGTGCCAGCAGCTTAGTCGGGACAGGGATTGAGCAGTACTTC.

This clonotype was found many times. The rearrangement links TRBV12-3 or TRBV12-4 to TRBJ2-7; 13 nucleotides agree with TRBD2. This CDR3 spans 15 amino acids. The J segment lost 3 bases and the V segment lost 3 bases, leaving 2 bases of the junction unmatched. This CDR3 is CASSFRLAGGYEQYF. CDR3 in DNA: TGTGCCAGCAGTTTCCGACTAGCGGGAGGCTACGAGCAGTACTTC.

Only a few counts were recorded for this clonotype. J is TRBJ2-2 and V is TRBV19; the D is unclear. Germline-derived CDR1 and CDR2 are LNHDA and SQIVND (reference sequence). CDR3 length: 13 residues. Trimming removed 5 bases at V and 4 bases at J, with 8 bases between. CDR3 residues: CASSFRTTGELFF. As DNA, the CDR3 is TGTGCCAGTAGTTTTCGGACCACCGGGGAGCTGTTTTTT.

This clonotype was picked up a small number of times. Here the CDR3 omits its conserved ending phenylalanine or tryptophan, so a read error is the likely source. The chain uses TRBV18 and TRBJ1-1; D possibly corresponds to TRBD1 (6 bases). Germline CDR1 and CDR2: KGHSH and LQKENI. V was cut by 3 bases and J by 3 bases, with 8 bases left in between. This CDR3 is built from 13 residues. The CDR3 here is CASSPTGYTEAFL. DNA of the CDR3: TGTGCCAGCTCACCCACAGGGTACACTGAAGCTTTCCTT.

The chain carries TRBV5-5 and TRBJ2-7; D tentatively reads TRBD1 or TRBD2 (6 bases each). The CDR3 length is 16 residues. The V gene's germline CDR1 is SGHKS and CDR2 YYEKEE (reference sequence). V shed 2 bases and J shed 7 bases, with 22 bases lying between them. The CDR3 loop reads CASSFRGSGGAGEQYF. CDR3 DNA sequence: TGTGCCAGCAGCTTTCGCGGATCTGGGGGCGCGGGGGAGCAGTACTTC.

The chain couples TRBV24-1 to TRBJ2-1; no firm D call. There are 12 residues in the CDR3. The V end was cut by 7 bases, the J end by 3 bases, with 6 bases between. CDR1 and CDR2 from the germline V gene are KGHDR and SFDVKD. The CDR3: CATSDLYNEQFF. The CDR3, as DNA: TGTGCCACCAGCGACCTCTACAATGAGCAGTTCTTC.

This rearrangement joins TRBV7-8 to TRBJ2-1; unclear D gene. From germline, CDR1 is SGHVS and CDR2 FQNEAQ. V was trimmed by 0 bases and J by 3 bases, leaving 12 bases between them. CDR3 length: 16 amino acids. The CDR3 loop is CASSLANINFYNEQFF. The CDR3 DNA is TGTGCCAGCAGCTTAGCAAACATCAACTTCTACAATGAGCAGTTCTTC.

The CDR3 loop is CASSPGLDTQYF. As DNA, the CDR3 is TGTGCCAGCAGCCCCGGTCTTGATACGCAGTATTTT. The chain combines TRBV7-3 with TRBJ2-3; no definite D call. The CDR3 covers 12 residues. Germline V CDR1 and CDR2: SGHTA, FQGTGA. With 5 bases removed from V and 6 bases from J, the gap between germline ends came to 9 bases.

The chain carries TRBV7-9 and TRBJ2-7, with TRBD1 identical over 10 bases. V was clipped by 1 base and J by 5 bases; unmatched bases: 5. This CDR3 is built from 15 residues. Germline V gene data show CDR1 as SEHNR and CDR2 as FQNEAQ (reference sequence). CDR3 loop: CASSLDGQGVDEQYF. In DNA form, the CDR3 reads TGTGCCAGCAGCTTAGATGGACAGGGGGTGGACGAGCAGTACTTC. Full variable domain (outside the CDR3, taken from reference TRBV7-9 and TRBJ2-7): DTGVSQNPRHKITKRGQNVTFRCDPISEHNRLYWYRQTLGQGPEFLTYFQNEAQLEKSRLLSDRFSAERPKGSFSTLEIQRTEQGDSAMYLCASSLDGQGVDEQYFGPGTRLTVT.

This clonotype showed up just a few times. The rearrangement joins TRBV12-3 or TRBV12-4 to TRBJ2-5, with D possibly being TRBD1 (5 bases). The CDR3 is 15 amino acids. Trimming cost V 7 bases and J 0 bases, with 15 bases left between them. The CDR3 bases are TGTGCCAGCACACTCGCCCCAGGGAACCAAGAGACCCAGTACTTC. Amino acids: CASTLAPGNQETQYF.

This clonotype was seen a single time. The genes are TRBV9 and TRBJ2-5, with D perhaps matching TRBD2 (5 bases). Germline CDR1 reads SGDLS; CDR2 reads YYNGEE. V lost 0 bases, J lost 1 base, and 10 bases lay in between. The CDR3 has 15 residues. The DNA of the CDR3 is TGTGCCAGCAGCGTAGCTACCCTAGCCCAAGAGACCCAGTACTTC. Translated: CASSVATLAQETQYF.

This clonotype was detected ten times or more. The chain recombines TRBV7-3 with TRBJ2-1; D call uncertain. V was trimmed by 5 bases and J by 7 bases, leaving 12 bases between them. CDR1 is SGHTA and CDR2 is FQGTGA in the germline V gene. The CDR3 is made up of 13 amino acids. As DNA, the CDR3 is TGTGCCAGCAGCCCCCCCTGGGGTAATGAGCAGTTCTTC. This encodes CASSPPWGNEQFF.